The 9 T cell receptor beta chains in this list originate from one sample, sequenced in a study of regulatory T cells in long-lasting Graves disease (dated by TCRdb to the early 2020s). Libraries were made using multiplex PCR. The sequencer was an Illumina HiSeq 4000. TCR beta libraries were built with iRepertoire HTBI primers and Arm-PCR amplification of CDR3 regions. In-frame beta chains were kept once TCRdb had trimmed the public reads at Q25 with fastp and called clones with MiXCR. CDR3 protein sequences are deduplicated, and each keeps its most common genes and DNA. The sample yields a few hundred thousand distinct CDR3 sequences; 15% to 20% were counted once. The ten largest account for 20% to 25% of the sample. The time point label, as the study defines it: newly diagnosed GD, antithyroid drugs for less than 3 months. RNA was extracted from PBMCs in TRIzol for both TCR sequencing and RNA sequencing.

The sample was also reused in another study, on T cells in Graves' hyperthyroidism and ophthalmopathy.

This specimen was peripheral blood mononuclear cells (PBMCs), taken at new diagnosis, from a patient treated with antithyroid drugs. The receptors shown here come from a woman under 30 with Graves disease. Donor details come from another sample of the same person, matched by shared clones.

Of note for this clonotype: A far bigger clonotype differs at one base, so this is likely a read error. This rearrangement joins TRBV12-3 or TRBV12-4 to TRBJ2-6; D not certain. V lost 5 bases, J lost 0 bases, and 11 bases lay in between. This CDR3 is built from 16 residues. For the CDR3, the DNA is TGTGCCAGCAGTCCCGACGGCGGCTCTGGGGCCAACGTCCTGACTTTC. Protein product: CASSPDGGSGANVLTF.

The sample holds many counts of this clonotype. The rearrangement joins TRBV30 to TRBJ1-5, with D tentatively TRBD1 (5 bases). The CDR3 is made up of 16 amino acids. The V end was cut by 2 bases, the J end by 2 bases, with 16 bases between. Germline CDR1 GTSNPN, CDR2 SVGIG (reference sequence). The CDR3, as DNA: TGTGCCTGGAGTCACCCAGGACGAGGGGGCAATCAGCCCCAGCATTTT. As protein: CAWSHPGRGGNQPQHF.

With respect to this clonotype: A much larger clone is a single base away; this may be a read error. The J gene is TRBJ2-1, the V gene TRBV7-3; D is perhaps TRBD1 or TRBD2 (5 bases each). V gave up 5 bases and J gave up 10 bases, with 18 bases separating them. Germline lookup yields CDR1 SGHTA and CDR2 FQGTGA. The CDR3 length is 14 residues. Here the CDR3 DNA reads TGTGCCAGCAGCCCAACTGGGGGAACGGGGGAGCAGTTCTTC. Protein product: CASSPTGGTGEQFF.

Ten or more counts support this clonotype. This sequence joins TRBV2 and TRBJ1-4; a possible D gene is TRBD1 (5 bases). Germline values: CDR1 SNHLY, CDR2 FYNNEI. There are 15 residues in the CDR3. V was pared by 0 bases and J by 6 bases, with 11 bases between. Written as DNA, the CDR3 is TGTGCCAGCAGTGAAGCCCCCGGGGCCGATGAAAAACTGTTTTTT. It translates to CASSEAPGADEKLFF.

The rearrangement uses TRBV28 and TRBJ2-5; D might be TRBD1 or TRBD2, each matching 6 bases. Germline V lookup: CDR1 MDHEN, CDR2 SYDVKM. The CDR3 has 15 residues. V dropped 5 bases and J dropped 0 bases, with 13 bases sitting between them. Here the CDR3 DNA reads TGTGCCAGCAGTGGGACTGGGGGCTACCAAGAGACCCAGTACTTC. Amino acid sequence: CASSGTGGYQETQYF.

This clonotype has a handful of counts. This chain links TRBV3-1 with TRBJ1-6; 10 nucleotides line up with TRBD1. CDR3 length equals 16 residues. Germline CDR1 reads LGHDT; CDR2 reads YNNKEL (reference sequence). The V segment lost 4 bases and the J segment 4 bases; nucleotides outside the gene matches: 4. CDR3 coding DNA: TGTGCCAGCAGCCCTAGGACAGGGGGGTATAATTCACCCCTCCACTTT. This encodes CASSPRTGGYNSPLHF.

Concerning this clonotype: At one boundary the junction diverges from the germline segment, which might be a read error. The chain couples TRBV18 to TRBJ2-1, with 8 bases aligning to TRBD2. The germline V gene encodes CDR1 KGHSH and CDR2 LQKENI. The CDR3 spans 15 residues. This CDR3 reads CACSPLAEGDNEQLF. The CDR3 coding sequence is TGTGCCTGCTCGCCACTAGCGGAGGGGGACAATGAGCAGCTCTTC.

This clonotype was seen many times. The CDR3 region is CASSVGGANTEAFF. In nucleotides, the CDR3 is TGTGCCAGCAGCGTAGGAGGGGCGAACACTGAAGCTTTCTTT. The rearrangement uses TRBV9 and TRBJ1-1; D is possibly TRBD1 (5 bases). The V end lost 0 bases, the J end lost 1 base, and 7 bases lay between the germline ends. Per the germline V gene, CDR1 is SGDLS and CDR2 is YYNGEE. There are 14 residues in the CDR3. The full variable domain, its missing parts supplied by reference TRBV9 and TRBJ1-1, is DSGVTQTPKHLITATGQRVTLRCSPRSGDLSVYWYQQSLDQGLQFLIQYYNGEERAKGNILERFSAQQFPDLHSELNLSSLELGDSALYFCASSVGGANTEAFFGQGTRLTVV.

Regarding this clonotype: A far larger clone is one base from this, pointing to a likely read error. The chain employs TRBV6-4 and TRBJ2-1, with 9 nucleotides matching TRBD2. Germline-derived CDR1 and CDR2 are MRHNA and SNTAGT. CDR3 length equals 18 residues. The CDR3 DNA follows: TGTGCCAGCAGTTACCCAGCGGGGGGCATTAGCTCCTACAATGAGCAGTCCTTC. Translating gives CASSYPAGGISSYNEQSF.